The rows below give T cell receptor beta chains drawn from one sample of a study of blood T cell repertoires in COVID-19. Sequencing used immunoSEQ multiplex PCR; TCRdb keeps in-frame clones, though not all of them. Here the sample spans 20,000 to 30,000 clones, 82% being singletons. The sequencing input was peripheral blood. Source of these receptors: a human donor in a cohort sampled during active COVID-19. Both conserved end residues are part of each CDR3. Each record gives: V gene, J gene, CDR3 protein.

V: TRBV28
J: TRBJ2-5
CDR3: CASSLLTGNQETQYF

V: TRBV7-6
J: TRBJ1-1
CDR3: CASSLSRQMNTEAFF

V: TRBV5-1
J: TRBJ1-1
CDR3: CASSLAGGRVF

V: TRBV27
J: TRBJ2-3
CDR3: CASSFQTSGSTDTQYF

V: TRBV9
J: TRBJ1-2
CDR3: CASSYPTGSRGYTF

V: TRBV27
J: TRBJ1-4
CDR3: CASRAEGAGEKLFF

V: TRBV7-9
J: TRBJ2-1
CDR3: CASSLVLPRGTYNEQFF

V: TRBV7-2
J: TRBJ2-1
CDR3: CASSLALAGGHQFF

V: TRBV21-1
J: TRBJ2-7
CDR3: CASSIFRQSYEQYF

V: TRBV7-2
J: TRBJ2-3
CDR3: CASSSRGGASTDTQYF

V: TRBV10-2
J: TRBJ2-2
CDR3: CASRAQGTGELFF

V: TRBV3-1/TRBV3-2
J: TRBJ2-1
CDR3: CASSLLADYNEQFF

V: TRBV5-4
J: TRBJ2-5
CDR3: CASSLAGKRQETQYF

V: TRBV5-4
J: TRBJ1-5
CDR3: CASSSGPSGGQPQHF

V: TRBV5-1
J: TRBJ1-1
CDR3: CASSLKTGQGNTEAFF

V: TRBV5-1
J: TRBJ1-6
CDR3: CASSLFPDSLGSPLHF

V: TRBV6-5
J: TRBJ1-2
CDR3: CAGYRGFNYGYTF

V: TRBV2
J: TRBJ2-1
CDR3: CASSEGTRGWNEQFF

V: TRBV20-1
J: TRBJ2-3
CDR3: CSASMLVTDTQYF

V: TRBV5-5
J: TRBJ2-7
CDR3: CASSLKVEGEQYF

V: TRBV11-3
J: TRBJ2-5
CDR3: CASSQQGTQETQYF

V: TRBV4-3
J: TRBJ2-7
CDR3: CASSPTDTPYEQYF

V: TRBV2
J: TRBJ1-3
CDR3: CASISWPDSGNTIYF

V: TRBV6-6
J: TRBJ1-5
CDR3: CASSWDTTQHF

V: TRBV7-9
J: TRBJ2-5
CDR3: CASSLGVGSGGYQETQYF

V: TRBV7-2
J: TRBJ1-2
CDR3: CASSLAPTGGYGYTF

V: TRBV14
J: TRBJ2-5
CDR3: CASSQGSGAGTQYF

V: TRBV20-1
J: TRBJ2-1
CDR3: CSASRDSYNEQFF

V: TRBV3-1/TRBV3-2
J: TRBJ1-2
CDR3: CASSLGGGSPHGYTF

V: TRBV4-3
J: TRBJ1-2
CDR3: CASSQWTGEGYTF

V: TRBV7-9
J: TRBJ1-6
CDR3: CASSFGQDGSPLHF

V: TRBV3-1/TRBV3-2
J: TRBJ2-1
CDR3: CASSQEVGGLSYNEQFF

V: TRBV5-4
J: TRBJ2-3
CDR3: CASSAPPGQGTDTQYF

V: TRBV7-2
J: TRBJ2-7
CDR3: CASGPGLRAYEQYF

V: TRBV11-3
J: TRBJ1-1
CDR3: CASIRQGGMNTEAFF

V: TRBV19
J: TRBJ2-1
CDR3: CASSHSGEVNEQFF

V: TRBV13
J: TRBJ1-1
CDR3: CASSPPLSGNTEAFF

V: TRBV4-3
J: TRBJ2-1
CDR3: CASSQEPSGGVGNEQFF

V: TRBV4-1
J: TRBJ1-2
CDR3: CASSQEPTGGGNYGYTF

V: TRBV6-5
J: TRBJ1-2
CDR3: CASSYTGQGSGYTF